This TCR beta chain derives from a study of regulatory T cells in long-lasting Graves disease. In regard to this clonotype: Its antigen is unidentified.

Arm-PCR of CDR3 regions with iRepertoire HTBI primers generated TCR beta libraries. TCRdb reanalysed the multiplex PCR reads using MiXCR and keeps one entry per CDR3 protein. The sample holds 700,000 or so distinct CDR3 sequences; roughly 30% are singletons and the top ten take 40% to 55%. Time point here: persistent/refractory GD, antithyroid drugs over 5 years with positive TRAb. PBMC RNA was the source of the TCR library. Study outcomes and limitations: Whereas about a thousand public clonotypes were shared by new patients, persistent patients shared more, at 2,500 to 3,000.

Trimming took 0 bases from V and 6 from J, leaving 14 bases between them. Germline loops: CDR1 LGHDT, CDR2 YNNKEL (reference sequence). The CDR3 runs 15 residues. This sequence originates from a female donor with Graves disease. The specimen comprised peripheral blood mononuclear cells (PBMCs), sampled when the disease was refractory, from a patient treated with antithyroid drugs. The rearrangement links TRBV3-1 to TRBJ1-2; D might be TRBD1 (5 bases). CDR3 loop: CASSQETGRGNGYTF. The DNA for the CDR3 is TGTGCCAGCAGCCAAGAAACAGGAAGAGGGAATGGCTACACCTTC.